This T cell receptor (beta chain) was recovered during a study of T cell responses to AZD1222 COVID-19 vaccine. Clones were sequenced by immunoSEQ multiplex PCR, and TCRdb holds only the in-frame ones, with some missing. The sample includes 140,000 to 150,000 clones, roughly 90% of them seen just once. The CDR3 runs 15 residues. Germline assignment: CDR1 SGHDT and CDR2 YYEEEE. V was shortened by 0 bases and J by 2 bases, with 9 bases between the two germline ends. V and J are TRBV5-6 and TRBJ1-5; D is unresolved. This TCR derives from an adult in good health. The source was peripheral blood, collected on day 0 of AZD1222 vaccination. CDR3 sequence: CASSLGGDGNQPQHF. DNA for the CDR3: TGTGCCAGCAGCTTGGGAGGAGATGGCAATCAGCCCCAGCATTTT. The complete variable domain, with remaining parts taken from reference TRBV5-6 and TRBJ1-5, reads DAGVTQSPTHLIKTRGQQVTLRCSPKSGHDTVSWYQQALGQGPQFIFQYYEEEERQRGNFPDRFSGHQFPNYSSELNVNALLLGDSALYLCASSLGGDGNQPQHFGDGTRLSIL.